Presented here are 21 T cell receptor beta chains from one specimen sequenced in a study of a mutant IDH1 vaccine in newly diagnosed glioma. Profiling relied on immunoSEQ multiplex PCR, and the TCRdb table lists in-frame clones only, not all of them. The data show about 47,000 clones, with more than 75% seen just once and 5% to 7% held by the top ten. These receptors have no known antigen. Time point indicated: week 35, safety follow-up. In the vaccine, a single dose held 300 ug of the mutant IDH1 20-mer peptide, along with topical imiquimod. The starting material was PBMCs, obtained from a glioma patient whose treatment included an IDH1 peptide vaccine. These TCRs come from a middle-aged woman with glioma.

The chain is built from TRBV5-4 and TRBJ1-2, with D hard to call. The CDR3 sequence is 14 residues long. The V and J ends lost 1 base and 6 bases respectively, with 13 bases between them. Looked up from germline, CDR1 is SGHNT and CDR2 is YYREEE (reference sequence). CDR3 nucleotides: TGTGCCAGCAGCTTGACGAGCGGACGGGATGGCTACACCTTC. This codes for CASSLTSGRDGYTF.

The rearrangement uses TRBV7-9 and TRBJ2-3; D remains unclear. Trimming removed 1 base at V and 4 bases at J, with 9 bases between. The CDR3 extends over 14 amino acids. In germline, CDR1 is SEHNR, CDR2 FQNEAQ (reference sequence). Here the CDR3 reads CASSLVVVADTQYF. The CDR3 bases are TGTGCCAGCAGCTTAGTGGTGGTGGCAGATACGCAGTATTTT.

CDR3 in amino acids: CASSPGTTDTQYF. CDR3 DNA: TGTGCCAGCAGCCCAGGGACCACAGATACGCAGTATTTT. The chain has TRBV7-6 and TRBJ2-3, with D perhaps TRBD1 or TRBD2 (5 bases each). Germline V CDR1 and CDR2: SGHVS, FNYEAQ. This CDR3 region has 13 residues. Trimming cost V 5 bases and J 2 bases, with 8 bases left between them.

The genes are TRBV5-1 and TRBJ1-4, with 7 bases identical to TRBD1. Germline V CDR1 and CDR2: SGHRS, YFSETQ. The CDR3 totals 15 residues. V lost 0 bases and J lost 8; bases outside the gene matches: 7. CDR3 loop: CASSLERQGREKLFF. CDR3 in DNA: TGCGCCAGCAGCTTGGAGCGACAGGGTAGAGAAAAACTGTTTTTT.

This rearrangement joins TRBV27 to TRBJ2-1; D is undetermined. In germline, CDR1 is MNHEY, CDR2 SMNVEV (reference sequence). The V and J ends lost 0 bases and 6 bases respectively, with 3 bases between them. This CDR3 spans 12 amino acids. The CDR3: CASSLSPNEQFF. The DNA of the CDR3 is TGTGCCAGCAGTTTATCTCCCAATGAGCAGTTCTTC.

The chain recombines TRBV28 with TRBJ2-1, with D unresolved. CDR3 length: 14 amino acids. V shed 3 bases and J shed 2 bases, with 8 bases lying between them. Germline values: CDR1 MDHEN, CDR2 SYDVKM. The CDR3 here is CASSFTETYNEQFF. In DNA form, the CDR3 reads TGTGCCAGCAGTTTTACCGAAACCTACAATGAGCAGTTCTTC.

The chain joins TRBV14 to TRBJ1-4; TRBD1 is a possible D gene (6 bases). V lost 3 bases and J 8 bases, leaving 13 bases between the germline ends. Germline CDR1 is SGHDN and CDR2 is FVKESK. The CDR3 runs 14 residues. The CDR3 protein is CASSQNTGNEKLFF. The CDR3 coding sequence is TGTGCCAGCAGCCAGAATACAGGGAACGAAAAACTGTTTTTT.

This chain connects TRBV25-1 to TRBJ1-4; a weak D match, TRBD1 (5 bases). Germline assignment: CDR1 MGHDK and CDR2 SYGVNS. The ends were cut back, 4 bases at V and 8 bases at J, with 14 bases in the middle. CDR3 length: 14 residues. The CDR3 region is CASSVRDAGEKLFF. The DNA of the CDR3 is TGTGCCAGCAGTGTCCGGGACGCGGGGGAAAAACTGTTTTTT.

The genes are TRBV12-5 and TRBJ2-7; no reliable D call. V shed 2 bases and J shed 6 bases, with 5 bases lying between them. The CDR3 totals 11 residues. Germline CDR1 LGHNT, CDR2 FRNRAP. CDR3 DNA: TGTGCTAGTGGTTTGCTTTCCGAGCAGTACTTC. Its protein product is CASGLLSEQYF.

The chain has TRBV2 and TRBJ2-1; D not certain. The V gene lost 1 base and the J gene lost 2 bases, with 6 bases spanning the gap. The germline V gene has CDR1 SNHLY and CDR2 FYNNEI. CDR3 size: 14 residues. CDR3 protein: CASSEEFPYNEQFF. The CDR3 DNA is TGTGCCAGCAGTGAAGAATTTCCCTACAATGAGCAGTTCTTC.

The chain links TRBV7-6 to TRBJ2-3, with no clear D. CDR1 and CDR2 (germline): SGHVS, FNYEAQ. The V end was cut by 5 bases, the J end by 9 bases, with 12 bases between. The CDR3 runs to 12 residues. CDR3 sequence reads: CASSEVPRTQYF. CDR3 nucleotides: TGTGCCAGCAGCGAGGTGCCTCGGACGCAGTATTTT.

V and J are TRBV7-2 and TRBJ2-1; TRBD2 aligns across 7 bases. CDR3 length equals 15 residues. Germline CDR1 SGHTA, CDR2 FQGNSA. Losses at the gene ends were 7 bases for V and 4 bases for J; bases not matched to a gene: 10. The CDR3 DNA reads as TGTGCCAGCACCCCTCGGGCTAGCGGATACAATGAGCAGTTCTTC. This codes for CASTPRASGYNEQFF.

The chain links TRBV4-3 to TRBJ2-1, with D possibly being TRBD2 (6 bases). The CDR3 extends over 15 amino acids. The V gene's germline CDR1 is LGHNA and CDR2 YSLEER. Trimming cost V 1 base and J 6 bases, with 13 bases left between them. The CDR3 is CASSQVPAGFNEQFF. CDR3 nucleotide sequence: TGCGCCAGCAGCCAAGTACCAGCGGGCTTCAATGAGCAGTTCTTC.

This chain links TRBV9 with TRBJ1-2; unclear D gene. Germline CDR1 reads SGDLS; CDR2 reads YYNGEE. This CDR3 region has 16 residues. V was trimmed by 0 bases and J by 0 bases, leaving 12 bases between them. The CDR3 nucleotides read TGTGCCAGCAGCGTAGGAACACCATCAGCTAACTATGGCTACACCTTC. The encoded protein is CASSVGTPSANYGYTF.

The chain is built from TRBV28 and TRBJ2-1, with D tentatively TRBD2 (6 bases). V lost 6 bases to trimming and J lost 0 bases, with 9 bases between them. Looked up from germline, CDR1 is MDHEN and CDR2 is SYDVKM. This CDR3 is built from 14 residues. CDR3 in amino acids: CASRKAGSYNEQFF. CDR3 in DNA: TGTGCCAGCAGAAAAGCGGGCTCCTACAATGAGCAGTTCTTC.

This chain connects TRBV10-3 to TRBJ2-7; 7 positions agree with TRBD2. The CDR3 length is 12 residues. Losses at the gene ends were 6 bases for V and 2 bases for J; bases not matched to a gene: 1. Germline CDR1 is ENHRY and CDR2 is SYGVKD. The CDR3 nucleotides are TGTGCCATCAGGGGGGGGGCCTACGAGCAGTACTTC. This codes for CAIRGGAYEQYF.

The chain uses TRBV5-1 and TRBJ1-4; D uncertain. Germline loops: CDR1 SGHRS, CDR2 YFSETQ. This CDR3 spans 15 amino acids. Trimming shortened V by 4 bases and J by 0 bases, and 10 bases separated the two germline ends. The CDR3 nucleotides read TGCGCCAGCAGCGTCCGGGATCCAACTAATGAAAAACTGTTTTTT. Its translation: CASSVRDPTNEKLFF.

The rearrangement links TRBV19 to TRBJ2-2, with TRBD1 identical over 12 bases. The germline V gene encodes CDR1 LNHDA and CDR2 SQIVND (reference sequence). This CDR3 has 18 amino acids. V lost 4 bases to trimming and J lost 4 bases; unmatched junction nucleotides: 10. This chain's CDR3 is CASSTPGQGASSTGELFF. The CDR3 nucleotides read TGTGCCAGTAGTACCCCGGGACAGGGGGCTAGTTCCACCGGGGAGCTGTTTTTT.

The CDR3 nucleotides are TGTGCCATCCAAGGACAGGCCCCTCGCGATACGCAGTATTTT. Encoded protein: CAIQGQAPRDTQYF. V gene TRBV30 combines with J gene TRBJ2-3; 7 positions agree with TRBD1. This CDR3 has 14 residues. CDR1 is GTSNPN and CDR2 is SVGIG in the germline V gene (reference sequence). V shed 8 bases, J shed 6 bases, and the junction held 14 bases outside the gene matches. Full variable domain (rest looked up from reference TRBV30 and TRBJ2-3): SQTIHQWPATLVQPVGSPLSLECTVEGTSNPNLYWYRQAAGRGLQLLFYSVGIGQISSEVPQNLSASRPQDRQFILSSKKLLLSDSGFYLCAIQGQAPRDTQYFGPGTRLTVL.

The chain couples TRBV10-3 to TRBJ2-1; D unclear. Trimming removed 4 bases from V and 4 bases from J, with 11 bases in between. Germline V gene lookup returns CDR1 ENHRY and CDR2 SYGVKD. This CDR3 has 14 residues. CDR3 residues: CAISAHGEYNEQFF. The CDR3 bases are TGTGCCATCAGTGCCCATGGAGAATACAATGAGCAGTTCTTC.

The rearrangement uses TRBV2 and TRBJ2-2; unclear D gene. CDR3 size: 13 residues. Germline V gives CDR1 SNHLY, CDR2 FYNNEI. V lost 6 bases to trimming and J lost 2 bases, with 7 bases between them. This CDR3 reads CASRSSNTGELFF. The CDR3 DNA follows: TGTGCCAGCAGGTCGAGCAACACCGGGGAGCTGTTTTTT.